The 30 T cell receptor beta chains presented below share a single source sample, sequenced in a study of T cell changes during pregnancy in multiple sclerosis. Clones were read by immunoSEQ multiplex PCR, and TCRdb kept only the in-frame ones, dropping some. The sample records approximately 74,000 clones, about nine tenths being singletons. The sequencing used peripheral blood, collected before pregnancy. These receptor sequences come from a female donor with multiple sclerosis, enrolled in a pregnancy study.

The chain has TRBV2 and TRBJ2-5, with a possible D match to TRBD2 (5 bases). CDR3 length: 14 amino acids. Trimming left V 4 bases short and J 5 bases short, with 14 bases between. The V gene's germline CDR1 is SNHLY and CDR2 FYNNEI. CDR3 sequence: CASSGTSGLETQYF. The CDR3 region has the DNA TGTGCCAGCAGTGGGACCAGCGGTCTGGAGACCCAGTACTTC.

V and J are TRBV19 and TRBJ1-1; 10 bases fit TRBD1. The V and J ends lost 5 bases and 4 bases, in that order; junction bases with no gene match: 7. Germline CDR1 reads LNHDA; CDR2 reads SQIVND (reference sequence). This CDR3 has 15 residues. Here the CDR3 reads CASSPGTGVGTEAFF. The CDR3 DNA follows: TGTGCCAGTAGTCCCGGGACAGGGGTGGGCACTGAAGCTTTCTTT.

V usage is TRBV7-9 and J usage is TRBJ2-5; TRBD2 aligns across 9 bases. Germline-derived CDR1 and CDR2 are SEHNR and FQNEAQ (reference sequence). Trimming removed 5 bases from V and 5 bases from J; junction bases left unmatched: 12. The CDR3 runs to 16 residues. CDR3 sequence: CASSKAAGGLLETQYF. The CDR3 DNA reads as TGTGCCAGCAGCAAGGCAGCGGGAGGACTCCTGGAGACCCAGTACTTC.

The chain joins TRBV29-1 to TRBJ2-7; the D gene is possibly TRBD1 (6 bases). The CDR3 is made up of 14 amino acids. V was cut by 4 bases and J by 3 bases, with 16 bases left in between. The germline CDR1 and CDR2 sequences are SQVTM and ANQGSEA. In DNA, the CDR3 is TGCAGCGTTGCCCGGGACACCGGGTACTACGAGCAGTACTTC. Translating it yields CSVARDTGYYEQYF.

The chain carries TRBV6-1 and TRBJ2-4; D perhaps matches TRBD2 (5 bases). This CDR3 has 12 amino acids. From germline, CDR1 is MNHNS and CDR2 SASEGT. Trimming took off 11 bases at V and 7 bases at J, with 15 bases between the two ends. The CDR3 here is CALLTPGNIQYF. The CDR3 DNA is TGTGCCCTTCTAACGCCGGGGAACATTCAGTACTTC.

This clone was seen a single time. The chain has TRBV27 and TRBJ2-5, with 8 bases matching TRBD1. The CDR3 length is 14 residues. Germline V lookup: CDR1 MNHEY, CDR2 SMNVEV (reference sequence). V lost 4 bases and J lost 4; bases outside the gene matches: 5. CDR3 sequence (DNA): TGTGCCAGCAGTTGGGCAGGGGGCCGAGAGACCCAGTACTTC. It translates to CASSWAGGRETQYF.

The chain links TRBV10-3 to TRBJ2-1, with 9 bases identical to TRBD2. The germline V gene encodes CDR1 ENHRY and CDR2 SYGVKD. The CDR3 is 21 amino acids. Losses at the gene ends were 1 base for V and 3 bases for J; bases not matched to a gene: 19. CDR3 nucleotides: TGTGCCATCAGTGAGTGGGTAGCGGGAGAGATCCTCCGAGAGGGCTACAATGAGCAGTTCTTC. Encoded protein: CAISEWVAGEILREGYNEQFF.

This chain links TRBV2 with TRBJ2-7; a possible D gene is TRBD1 (6 bases). Germline V gives CDR1 SNHLY, CDR2 FYNNEI. Between the trimmed V and J ends, which lost 6 bases and 5 bases, there was a span of 17 bases. The CDR3 runs 14 residues. CDR3 loop: CASRYGNRAHEQYF. The CDR3 DNA sequence: TGTGCCAGCAGATATGGGAACAGGGCCCACGAGCAGTACTTC. The complete variable domain, with remaining parts taken from reference TRBV2 and TRBJ2-7, reads EPEVTQTPSHQVTQMGQEVILRCVPISNHLYFYWYRQILGQKVEFLVSFYNNEISEKSEIFDDQFSVERPDGSNFTLKIRSTKLEDSAMYFCASRYGNRAHEQYFGPGTRLTVT.

The rearrangement joins TRBV28 to TRBJ2-7; 9 nucleotides agree with TRBD2. The CDR3 loop spans 17 amino acids. The trim removed 3 bases at V and 4 bases at J, leaving 13 bases unmatched. The germline CDR1 and CDR2 sequences are MDHEN and SYDVKM. In DNA, the CDR3 is TGTGCCAGCAGTTTGGGTGGAGCGGCTAGCGGGGAGTACGAGCAGTACTTC. This sequence encodes CASSLGGAASGEYEQYF. Looking up the rest from reference TRBV28 and TRBJ2-7 gives the full variable domain: DVKVTQSSRYLVKRTGEKVFLECVQDMDHENMFWYRQDPGLGLRLIYFSYDVKMKEKGDIPEGYSVSREKKERFSLILESASTNQTSMYLCASSLGGAASGEYEQYFGPGTRLTVT.

The chain employs TRBV28 and TRBJ2-2; D gene unclear. This CDR3 contains 13 residues. Germline lookup yields CDR1 MDHEN and CDR2 SYDVKM. Between the trimmed V and J ends, which lost 7 bases and 1 base, there was a span of 7 bases. For the CDR3, the DNA is TGTGCCAGCAACACCCAGAACACCGGGGAGCTGTTTTTT. Its translation is CASNTQNTGELFF.

The chain joins TRBV14 to TRBJ1-2; the D gene is possibly TRBD1 (6 bases). Germline V lookup: CDR1 SGHDN, CDR2 FVKESK. CDR3 length: 15 residues. Trimming took 2 bases from V and 5 from J, leaving 15 bases between them. The CDR3 sequence: CASSQMWGLGYGYTF. The CDR3, as DNA: TGTGCCAGCAGCCAAATGTGGGGGCTGGGGTATGGCTACACCTTC.

The chain recombines TRBV7-9 with TRBJ1-4; D unresolved. The CDR3 has 14 residues. Per germline, CDR1 SEHNR and CDR2 FQNEAQ (reference sequence). V was clipped by 1 base and J by 3 bases, with 6 bases between them. The CDR3 bases are TGTGCCAGCAGCTTAGGGCAGGCTAATGAAAAACTGTTTTTT. The encoded protein is CASSLGQANEKLFF.

The chain joins TRBV5-1 to TRBJ2-1; TRBD1 matches 7 bases. Germline values: CDR1 SGHRS, CDR2 YFSETQ. V lost 8 bases to trimming and J lost 3 bases; unmatched junction nucleotides: 5. The CDR3 runs to 13 residues. This CDR3 is CASGTEFYNEQFF. CDR3 coding DNA: TGCGCCAGTGGGACAGAATTCTACAATGAGCAGTTCTTC. The whole variable domain, remainder taken from reference TRBV5-1 and TRBJ2-1, is KAGVTQTPRYLIKTRGQQVTLSCSPISGHRSVSWYQQTPGQGLQFLFEYFSETQRNKGNFPGRFSGRQFSNSRSEMNVSTLELGDSALYLCASGTEFYNEQFFGPGTRLTVL.

The V gene is TRBV19, the J gene TRBJ1-2; tentative D call: TRBD1 (6 bases). The V end lost 5 bases, the J end lost 4 bases, and 26 bases lay between the germline ends. CDR3 length: 18 amino acids. Germline CDR1 LNHDA, CDR2 SQIVND (reference sequence). Here the CDR3 DNA reads TGTGCCAGTAGTGTAGGGGGAAGACAGGTCCCAGCCCGCTATGGCTACACCTTC. Translated: CASSVGGRQVPARYGYTF.

The CDR3 DNA reads TGTGCCAGCTCAATGGGACAGGGGACCTCCTATGGCTACACCTTC. The encoded protein is CASSMGQGTSYGYTF. The rearrangement joins TRBV18 to TRBJ1-2; 10 bases align to TRBD1. This CDR3 is 15 amino acids long. The trim removed 5 bases at V and 4 bases at J, leaving 7 bases unmatched. The germline V gene has CDR1 KGHSH and CDR2 LQKENI.

The chain combines TRBV6-4 with TRBJ2-3; D perhaps matches TRBD1 (5 bases). Germline V gene lookup returns CDR1 MRHNA and CDR2 SNTAGT. The CDR3 is 11 residues long. V lost 9 bases, J lost 2 bases, and 6 bases lay in between. The CDR3 spells CARGPTDTQYF. The CDR3 nucleotides read TGTGCCAGGGGGCCCACAGATACGCAGTATTTT.

The chain recombines TRBV6-1 with TRBJ1-2, with D tentatively TRBD1 (5 bases). Between the trimmed V and J ends, which lost 4 bases and 3 bases, there was a span of 9 bases. CDR1 and CDR2 from the germline V gene are MNHNS and SASEGT. The CDR3 covers 13 residues. The CDR3 DNA follows: TGTGCCAGCAGTGGGGGGGATTACTATGGCTACACCTTC. It encodes CASSGGDYYGYTF.

This clone appeared once. The chain combines TRBV4-3 with TRBJ2-7; D uncertain. The CDR3 covers 14 residues. V was pared by 0 bases and J by 3 bases, with 9 bases between. Germline loops: CDR1 LGHNA, CDR2 YSLEER. The CDR3 region is CASSQESSSYEQYF. CDR3 nucleotides: TGCGCCAGCAGCCAAGAGAGTAGCAGCTACGAGCAGTACTTC.

The rearrangement links TRBV10-1 to TRBJ1-1; 10 positions match TRBD1. Germline lookup yields CDR1 WNHNN and CDR2 SYGVQD (reference sequence). The CDR3 consists of 18 residues. Losses at the gene ends were 10 bases for V and 3 bases for J; bases not matched to a gene: 20. The CDR3 reads CANHPTPGTGELDTEAFF. The CDR3, as DNA: TGCGCCAATCACCCCACTCCCGGGACAGGGGAGTTAGACACTGAAGCTTTCTTT.

This clone was observed at least ten times. The V gene is TRBV7-2, the J gene TRBJ1-5; TRBD1 might be the D (5 bases). Germline V CDR1 and CDR2: SGHTA, FQGNSA. The CDR3 sequence is 12 residues long. V dropped 0 bases and J dropped 9 bases, with 6 bases sitting between them. The CDR3 is CASSLAQGPQHF. CDR3 DNA: TGTGCCAGCAGCTTAGCGCAGGGGCCCCAGCATTTT.

This sequence joins TRBV9 and TRBJ2-3; D is perhaps TRBD1 (6 bases). CDR3 length: 15 amino acids. Deletions cut 2 bases from V and 1 base from J, with 11 bases between. Germline V gene lookup returns CDR1 SGDLS and CDR2 YYNGEE. The DNA of the CDR3 is TGTGCCAGCAGCGTGCGGGCAGGGGGCACAGATACGCAGTATTTT. Translating gives CASSVRAGGTDTQYF.

This chain's CDR3 is CASSQVNPYAQYSNQPQHF. DNA of the CDR3: TGTGCCAGCAGCCAAGTAAACCCTTATGCACAATATAGCAATCAGCCCCAGCATTTT. J is TRBJ1-5 and V is TRBV4-2; D is ambiguous. Per germline, CDR1 LGHNA and CDR2 YNFKEQ. V lost 1 base, J lost 0 bases, and 19 bases lay in between. The CDR3 extends over 19 amino acids.

The chain links TRBV7-6 to TRBJ2-1; 9 nucleotides line up with TRBD2. CDR1 and CDR2 (germline): SGHVS, FNYEAQ. The CDR3 has 15 residues. J gave up 7 bases and V 1 base, and 5 bases lay outside the gene matches. This CDR3 reads CASSLESSGENEQFF. CDR3 in DNA: TGTGCCAGCAGCTTAGAGTCTAGCGGGGAGAATGAGCAGTTCTTC.

The chain has TRBV7-9 and TRBJ2-7; 7 bases are shared with TRBD2. Trimming removed 4 bases from V and 3 bases from J; junction bases left unmatched: 3. The CDR3 has 13 residues. Germline CDR1 and CDR2: SEHNR and FQNEAQ (reference sequence). This chain's CDR3 is CASSSSGGYEQYF. CDR3 coding DNA: TGTGCCAGCAGCTCCTCGGGGGGCTACGAGCAGTACTTC.

This clone showed up just a few times. The genes are TRBV7-3 and TRBJ2-5; tentative D call: TRBD2 (5 bases). Between the trimmed V and J ends, which lost 0 bases and 2 bases, there was a span of 10 bases. Germline V gene data show CDR1 as SGHTA and CDR2 as FQGTGA. This CDR3 comprises 15 residues. The CDR3 is CASSLTGSPQETQYF. The CDR3 DNA follows: TGTGCCAGCAGCTTAACAGGGAGCCCTCAAGAGACCCAGTACTTC.

The chain carries TRBV6-1 and TRBJ1-1; 7 nucleotides agree with TRBD1. Losses at the gene ends were 1 base for V and 0 bases for J; bases not matched to a gene: 8. This CDR3 region has 17 residues. The germline CDR1 and CDR2 sequences are MNHNS and SASEGT. As DNA, the CDR3 is TGTGCCAGCAGTGAAGAAGGGACAGTCTTCATGAACACTGAAGCTTTCTTT. Amino acids: CASSEEGTVFMNTEAFF.

The V gene is TRBV7-9, the J gene TRBJ1-5; D is unclear. The CDR3 consists of 12 residues. Trimming took off 2 bases at V and 4 bases at J, with 3 bases between the two ends. Looked up from germline, CDR1 is SEHNR and CDR2 is FQNEAQ (reference sequence). The CDR3 sequence: CASSLLNQPQHF. DNA of the CDR3: TGTGCCAGCAGCTTACTGAATCAGCCCCAGCATTTT.

This clone was seen repeatedly, ten times or more. This rearrangement joins TRBV5-1 to TRBJ2-7; 7 bases line up with TRBD1. J gave up 5 bases and V 4 bases, and 6 bases lay outside the gene matches. Germline assignment: CDR1 SGHRS and CDR2 YFSETQ. The CDR3 runs 13 residues. The CDR3 is CASSPSTGNEQYF. As DNA, the CDR3 is TGCGCCAGCAGCCCCTCGACAGGGAACGAGCAGTACTTC.

The rearrangement joins TRBV19 to TRBJ2-7, with 7 nucleotides matching TRBD2. Per the germline V gene, CDR1 is LNHDA and CDR2 is SQIVND (reference sequence). V lost 8 bases to trimming and J lost 5 bases; unmatched junction nucleotides: 6. This CDR3 has 12 residues. Here the CDR3 reads CASLSGGDEQYF. CDR3 in DNA: TGTGCCAGTTTATCGGGGGGAGACGAGCAGTACTTC.

J is TRBJ2-3 and V is TRBV18; 12 nucleotides line up with TRBD2. The germline gives CDR1 KGHSH, CDR2 LQKENI. The CDR3 spans 15 residues. Unmatched junction bases numbered 2, after V lost 4 bases and J lost 3 bases. The CDR3 protein is CASSRTSGATDTQYF. The CDR3 region has the DNA TGTGCCAGCTCACGGACTAGCGGGGCTACAGATACGCAGTATTTT.